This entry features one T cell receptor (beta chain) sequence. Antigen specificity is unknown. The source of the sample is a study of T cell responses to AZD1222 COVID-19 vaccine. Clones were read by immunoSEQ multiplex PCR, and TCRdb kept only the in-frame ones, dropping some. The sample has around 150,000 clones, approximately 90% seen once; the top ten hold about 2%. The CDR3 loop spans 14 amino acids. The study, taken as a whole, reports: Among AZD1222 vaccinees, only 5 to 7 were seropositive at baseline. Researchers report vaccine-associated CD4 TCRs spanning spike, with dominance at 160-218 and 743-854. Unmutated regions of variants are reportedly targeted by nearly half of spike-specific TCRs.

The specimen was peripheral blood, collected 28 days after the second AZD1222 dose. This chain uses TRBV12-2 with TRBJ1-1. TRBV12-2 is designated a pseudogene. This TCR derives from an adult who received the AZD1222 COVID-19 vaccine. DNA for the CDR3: TGTGCAAGTCGCTTAGGCGCAGCAAACACTGAAGCTTTCTTT. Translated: CASRLGAANTEAFF.